One sample yielded the 23 T cell receptor beta chains listed below, sequenced in a study of T cells in Graves' hyperthyroidism and ophthalmopathy. Amplification of TCR beta CDR3 regions was performed using RNA transcripts as template. With the HTBI primer set, the TCR CDR3 went through a first round of RT-PCR. TCRdb ran MiXCR on the multiplex PCR reads and lists one entry per CDR3 protein. The sample shows about 400,000 distinct CDR3 sequences, about 15% of them seen only once. The sample was blood. These receptors all come from a woman aged 60-75 years with Graves' ophthalmopathy.

This clonotype has a count of ten or more. The V and J genes are TRBV3-1 and TRBJ2-7, with 13 bases fitting TRBD2. The CDR3 runs 15 residues. The germline V gene has CDR1 LGHDT and CDR2 YNNKEL (reference sequence). Germline trimming cut 4 bases from V and 4 bases from J; bases unmatched to any gene: 4. The CDR3 spells CASSRTSGGPYEQYF. The CDR3 nucleotides read TGTGCCAGCAGCCGGACTAGCGGGGGCCCGTACGAGCAGTACTTC.

This clonotype has ten or more counts. The genes are TRBV27 and TRBJ2-7; 10 bases are a match to TRBD2. With 10 bases clipped from V and 2 bases from J, the junction kept 14 bases outside the gene matches. The germline CDR1 and CDR2 sequences are MNHEY and SMNVEV (reference sequence). The CDR3 consists of 16 residues. The CDR3 is CATKARTSGYTYEQYF. The CDR3 nucleotides read TGTGCCACCAAGGCCCGGACTAGCGGATATACCTACGAGCAGTACTTC.

This clonotype was seen many times. This chain connects TRBV27 to TRBJ2-3; D gene ambiguous. V lost 6 bases and J lost 5, with 21 bases in between. Looked up from germline, CDR1 is MNHEY and CDR2 is SMNVEV (reference sequence). The CDR3 extends over 16 amino acids. CDR3: CASSSSLVRPGDTQYF. DNA of the CDR3: TGTGCCAGCAGCTCGTCCTTAGTGCGGCCCGGAGATACGCAGTATTTT.

About this clonotype: With a much larger clone just one base away, this may be a read error. The chain carries TRBV6-1 and TRBJ2-3; D is unclear. V was cut by 6 bases and J by 8 bases, with 9 bases left in between. CDR1 is MNHNS and CDR2 is SASEGT in the germline V gene. The CDR3 runs to 11 residues. This chain's CDR3 is CASRNTGTQYF. The CDR3 region has the DNA TGTGCCAGCAGGAATACGGGTACGCAGTATTTT.

This clonotype was found many times. This chain links TRBV6-1 with TRBJ1-1, with D possibly TRBD1 on 5 matching bases. The CDR3 runs to 14 residues. Trimming took 6 bases from V and 0 from J, leaving 11 bases between them. CDR1 is MNHNS, CDR2 SASEGT, per germline. The CDR3 DNA reads as TGTGCCAGCAGATGGACAATCATGAACACTGAAGCTTTCTTT. It translates to CASRWTIMNTEAFF.

The genes are TRBV28 and TRBJ2-3; the D gene is possibly TRBD2 (5 bases). V lost 4 bases, J lost 9 bases, and 11 bases lay in between. The CDR3 is made up of 12 amino acids. The germline gives CDR1 MDHEN, CDR2 SYDVKM. The CDR3, as DNA: TGTGCCAGCAGTTGGAGAGCGGAGACGCAGTATTTT. This encodes CASSWRAETQYF.

This clonotype occurred many times. The J gene is TRBJ2-1, the V gene TRBV28, with TRBD2 matching over 7 bases. The germline CDR1 and CDR2 sequences are MDHEN and SYDVKM. The CDR3 runs to 17 residues. V dropped 3 bases and J dropped 0; count of bases not matched to a gene: 8. The CDR3 loop reads CASSFELAASSYNEQFF. In nucleotides, the CDR3 is TGTGCCAGCAGTTTCGAGCTAGCGGCAAGCTCCTACAATGAGCAGTTCTTC.

This clonotype was picked up a small number of times. The chain couples TRBV7-9 to TRBJ1-2; 8 nucleotides agree with TRBD1. The CDR3 has 14 amino acids. The germline CDR1 and CDR2 sequences are SEHNR and FQNEAQ (reference sequence). Losses at the gene ends were 9 bases for V and 5 bases for J; bases not matched to a gene: 11. The CDR3 coding sequence is TGTGCCAGTGGCGTCGGACAGGGAGGGTATGGCTACACCTTC. It encodes CASGVGQGGYGYTF. Using reference TRBV7-9 and TRBJ1-2 for the parts outside the CDR3, the full variable domain is DTGVSQNPRHKITKRGQNVTFRCDPISEHNRLYWYRQTLGQGPEFLTYFQNEAQLEKSRLLSDRFSAERPKGSFSTLEIQRTEQGDSAMYLCASGVGQGGYGYTFGSGTRLTVV.

The rearrangement links TRBV6-1 to TRBJ1-5, with TRBD1 matching over 10 bases. The ends lost 5 bases at V and 1 base at J; junction bases unmatched: 17. This CDR3 is 20 amino acids long. Germline loops: CDR1 MNHNS, CDR2 SASEGT. The CDR3: CASSFFRTGTGEWSNQPQHF. CDR3 nucleotide sequence: TGTGCCAGCAGTTTCTTTCGAACCGGGACAGGGGAATGGAGCAATCAGCCCCAGCATTTT.

The genes are TRBV13 and TRBJ1-2, with D perhaps matching TRBD1 (6 bases). This CDR3 is 13 amino acids long. V dropped 6 bases and J dropped 5 bases, with 13 bases sitting between them. Per germline, CDR1 PRHDT and CDR2 FYEKMQ (reference sequence). This chain's CDR3 is CASRKGGRYGYTF. The CDR3 nucleotides read TGTGCCAGCAGAAAAGGGGGTAGATATGGCTACACCTTC. The complete variable domain, with remaining parts taken from reference TRBV13 and TRBJ1-2, reads AAGVIQSPRHLIKEKRETATLKCYPIPRHDTVYWYQQGPGQDPQFLISFYEKMQSDKGSIPDRFSAQQFSDYHSELNMSSLELGDSALYFCASRKGGRYGYTFGSGTRLTVV.

Only a few counts were recorded for this clonotype. The chain combines TRBV20-1 with TRBJ1-5, with 8 bases that match TRBD1. The V gene end was trimmed by 0 bases and the J gene end by 4 bases; junction bases not matched to a gene: 5. The CDR3 consists of 15 residues. Germline CDR1 reads DFQATT; CDR2 reads SNEGSKA (reference sequence). Here the CDR3 DNA reads TGCAGTGCTAGAGATCCTGGACAGGGAAATCAGCCCCAGCATTTT. It codes for CSARDPGQGNQPQHF.

This clonotype showed up just a few times. This may be a read error: a much more frequent sequence differs by one nucleotide. The V gene is TRBV3-1, the J gene TRBJ2-2, with D hard to call. This CDR3 has 14 amino acids. From germline, CDR1 is LGHDT and CDR2 YNNKEL (reference sequence). Trimming left V 1 base short and J 5 bases short, with 8 bases between. The CDR3 sequence: CASSQGLGTGELFF. The CDR3 DNA reads TGTGCCAGCAGCCAAGGCCTGGGGACCGGGGAGCTGTTTTTT.

A note on this clonotype: The junction departs from germline at one end; a sequencing error may be responsible. The chain employs TRBV28 and TRBJ2-5; D gene uncertain. The germline CDR1 and CDR2 sequences are MDHEN and SYDVKM. This CDR3 is built from 14 residues. CDR3 sequence reads: CTSMEGRNQETQYF. The CDR3 DNA reads TGTACCAGCATGGAAGGAAGGAACCAAGAGACCCAGTACTTC.

Remarks on this clonotype: One end of the junction does not line up with germline, which may come from a read error. This chain links TRBV6-1 with TRBJ1-5; D unresolved. Germline V gene data show CDR1 as MNHNS and CDR2 as SASEGT. This CDR3 is built from 14 residues. The CDR3 DNA follows: TGTGCCAGCACCGAGACCGCTAGCAATCAGCCCCAGCACTTT. Protein product: CASTETASNQPQHF.

The sample holds many counts of this clonotype. This CDR3 reads CASSPMGQGWEAFF. CDR3 DNA sequence: TGTGCCAGCAGCCCGATGGGACAGGGGTGGGAGGCTTTCTTT. The rearrangement uses TRBV7-9 and TRBJ1-1; 10 bases align to TRBD1. This CDR3 is built from 14 residues. CDR1 SEHNR and CDR2 FQNEAQ come from the germline V gene (reference sequence). The V segment lost 5 bases and the J segment 11 bases; nucleotides outside the gene matches: 11.

The chain couples TRBV7-3 to TRBJ2-3, with D uncertain. The CDR3 has 15 residues. Germline V CDR1 and CDR2: SGHTA, FQGTGA. Trimming left V 1 base short and J 4 bases short, with 12 bases between. CDR3 in DNA: TGTGCCAGCAGCTTAATGGGCAGTGACGCAGATACGCAGTATTTT. This codes for CASSLMGSDADTQYF. Supplemented by reference TRBV7-3 and TRBJ2-3, the full variable domain reads GAGVSQTPSNKVTEKGKYVELRCDPISGHTALYWYRQSLGQGPEFLIYFQGTGAADDSGLPNDRFFAVRPEGSVSTLKIQRTERGDSAVYLCASSLMGSDADTQYFGPGTRLTVL.

This clonotype was picked up one time. Sequence at one end of the junction differs from germline and may be a read error. V gene TRBV10-3 combines with J gene TRBJ2-1; D might be TRBD1 (6 bases). The CDR3 loop spans 17 amino acids. The germline gives CDR1 ENHRY, CDR2 SYGVKD. The CDR3 reads CAITGNSGTPNHNGQFF. CDR3 DNA sequence: TGTGCCATCACAGGAAATTCCGGGACACCGAACCACAATGGGCAGTTCTTC.

This clonotype has ten or more counts. V and J are TRBV5-1 and TRBJ1-2, with no clear D. Germline loops: CDR1 SGHRS, CDR2 YFSETQ. V shed 4 bases and J shed 7 bases, with 17 bases lying between them. CDR3 length: 14 amino acids. This CDR3 reads CASSPAGGGSGYTF. In DNA form, the CDR3 reads TGCGCCAGCAGCCCCGCGGGAGGAGGGAGTGGCTACACCTTC.

In its sample, this clonotype was seen many times. The genes are TRBV28 and TRBJ2-1, with 9 bases matching TRBD1. The CDR3 extends over 15 amino acids. CDR1 and CDR2 (germline): MDHEN, SYDVKM. The ends lost 6 bases at V and 8 bases at J; junction bases unmatched: 11. CDR3 amino acids: CASRSQGASGDEQFF. The CDR3 nucleotides are TGTGCCAGCAGGTCACAGGGGGCGTCGGGCGATGAGCAGTTCTTC.

This clonotype was found many times. As DNA, the CDR3 is TGTGCCAGCAGACTCGACAGGGGGCGCGCGACTCAGCCCCAGCATTTT. It encodes CASRLDRGRATQPQHF. This sequence joins TRBV2 and TRBJ1-5, with TRBD1 matching over 10 bases. Germline V gives CDR1 SNHLY, CDR2 FYNNEI. This CDR3 is 16 amino acids long. The trim removed 6 bases at V and 6 bases at J, leaving 11 bases unmatched.

The chain is built from TRBV2 and TRBJ2-5; D remains ambiguous. The germline gives CDR1 SNHLY, CDR2 FYNNEI. Trimming stripped 7 bases from V and 3 bases from J, with 6 bases between. The CDR3 runs to 11 residues. CDR3 in DNA: TGTGCCAGCACCCCGAAAGAGACCCAGTACTTC. Translated: CASTPKETQYF.

The chain combines TRBV9 with TRBJ2-3, with 11 bases fitting TRBD1. The CDR3 runs to 15 residues. Germline CDR1 and CDR2: SGDLS and YYNGEE. Losses at the gene ends were 3 bases for V and 5 bases for J; bases not matched to a gene: 5. CDR3 coding DNA: TGTGCCAGCAGCGGAGGGACAGGGGGTTTAGATACGCAGTATTTT. It specifies CASSGGTGGLDTQYF.

This chain links TRBV29-1 with TRBJ1-5; TRBD1 matches 10 bases. V dropped 7 bases and J dropped 3; count of bases not matched to a gene: 3. Germline loops: CDR1 SQVTM, CDR2 ANQGSEA. The length of the CDR3 is 13 residues. The CDR3 protein is CSAGTGANQPQHF. CDR3 DNA sequence: TGCAGCGCCGGGACAGGGGCCAATCAGCCCCAGCATTTT.